These 4 T cell receptor beta chains were all obtained from the same sample, sequenced in a study of blood T cell repertoires in COVID-19. Some clones are missing from TCRdb's copy, which holds only in-frame ones; the method was immunoSEQ multiplex PCR. The table includes 60,000 to 70,000 clones, about 75% detected once. Source material: peripheral blood. Every receptor here comes from a woman older than 75 with acute or convalescent COVID-19.

The V and J genes are TRBV7-6 and TRBJ1-4; TRBD1 matches at 8 bases. Trimming at V came to 5 bases and at J to 7 bases, leaving 9 bases not matched to a gene. This CDR3 is 15 amino acids long. Germline lookup yields CDR1 SGHVS and CDR2 FNYEAQ. CDR3 loop: CASSPGQGLFEKLFF. The CDR3 DNA sequence: TGTGCCAGCAGCCCCGGACAGGGTCTCTTTGAAAAACTGTTTTTT. Full variable domain (remainder filled in from reference TRBV7-6 and TRBJ1-4): GAGVSQSPRYKVTKRGQDVALRCDPISGHVSLYWYRQALGQGPEFLTYFNYEAQQDKSGLPNDRFSAERPEGSISTLTIQRTEQRDSAMYRCASSPGQGLFEKLFFGSGTQLSVL.

The chain recombines TRBV21-1 with TRBJ2-7; the D call in the table, TRBD1, was not verified against the DNA. TRBV21-1 is deemed a pseudogene. The CDR3 extends over 15 amino acids. The CDR3 region has the DNA TGTGCCAGCAGCAAAGTGCCCAGGGACTCCTACGAGCAGTACTTC. Its protein product is CASSKVPRDSYEQYF.

This clone was detected many times. Other DNA sequences within the sample encode an identical CDR3. J is TRBJ2-1 and V is TRBV27; 12 nucleotides line up with TRBD2. Germline V CDR1 and CDR2: MNHEY, SMNVEV (reference sequence). This CDR3 has 13 residues. V lost 4 bases and J lost 10; bases outside the gene matches: 2. The CDR3: CASSSTSGGEQFF. The DNA of the CDR3 is TGTGCCAGCAGTTCCACTAGCGGGGGGGAGCAGTTCTTC.

The DNA of the CDR3 is TGCGCCAGCAGTGAGGCGGATCTATGGAGCTACACCTTC. This codes for CASSEADLWSYTF. V gene TRBV10-2 combines with J gene TRBJ1-2; D gene ambiguous. CDR1 and CDR2 (germline): WSHSY, SAAADI. The CDR3 is 13 amino acids. Trimming left V 2 bases short and J 9 bases short, with 13 bases between.